The 14 T cell receptor beta chains below were found in one sample sequenced in a study of human T cells and chemical hapten exposure (dated by TCRdb to the early 2020s). Receptor amplification or capture employed RACE. TCRdb names NextSeq 500 as the instrument used. TCRdb ran its own pipeline on the public reads, namely fastp trimming at Q25 and MiXCR clone calling, and kept in-frame beta chains. Each CDR3 protein gets just one entry, which takes the most common genes and DNA from the rows behind it. This sample lists around 130,000 distinct CDR3 sequences; about 9.4% were detected once. Of the sample, approximately 1.6% falls within the top ten clones. What this sample's time point label stands for: healthy volunteer bleed at 2 weeks. Unfractionated whole blood was collected in Tempus Blood RNA tubes, and total RNA was extracted from that blood. Sequenced sample: whole blood. The origin of the receptors is a male donor in good health. Some clones in this sample may be carry-over from other donors' samples.

This clonotype has a handful of counts. The chain has TRBV6-1 and TRBJ2-2; 7 bases are shared with TRBD1. This CDR3 is built from 17 residues. CDR1 and CDR2 (germline): MNHNS, SASEGT. V was clipped by 2 bases and J by 1 base; unmatched bases: 7. The CDR3 nucleotides read TGTGCCAGCAGTGAATGGAGACAGGGTATGAACACCGGGGAGCTGTTTTTT. Translation: CASSEWRQGMNTGELFF.

This clonotype was seen more than once but under ten times. V and J are TRBV27 and TRBJ2-1, with 10 positions matching TRBD2. CDR3 length equals 14 residues. Per the germline V gene, CDR1 is MNHEY and CDR2 is SMNVEV (reference sequence). V was pared by 6 bases and J by 5 bases, with 4 bases of the junction left unmatched. The CDR3 DNA follows: TGTGCCAGCAGAGCGGGGGGGCGAAACAATGAGCAGTTCTTC. Protein product: CASRAGGRNNEQFF.

This clonotype was counted a few times. V usage is TRBV5-4 and J usage is TRBJ2-7; unclear D gene. The CDR3 covers 12 residues. Germline CDR1 reads SGHNT; CDR2 reads YYREEE (reference sequence). V lost 0 bases and J 6 bases, leaving 7 bases between the germline ends. CDR3 in DNA: TGTGCCAGCAGCTTGGGTCTCGGCGAGCAGTACTTC. This translates into CASSLGLGEQYF.

This clonotype was counted at least ten times. J is TRBJ1-2 and V is TRBV27; the match to TRBD1 covers 7 bases. The germline V gene encodes CDR1 MNHEY and CDR2 SMNVEV (reference sequence). This CDR3 spans 14 amino acids. Germline trimming cut 3 bases from V and 4 bases from J; bases unmatched to any gene: 5. CDR3 sequence reads: CASSLTGKGYGYTF. The DNA of the CDR3 is TGTGCCAGCAGTTTGACAGGGAAGGGCTATGGCTACACCTTC.

This clonotype was observed a handful of times. This sequence joins TRBV27 and TRBJ2-4; D remains ambiguous. V lost 2 bases and J 2 bases, leaving 13 bases between the germline ends. In germline, CDR1 is MNHEY, CDR2 SMNVEV (reference sequence). The CDR3 is made up of 16 amino acids. CDR3 sequence reads: CASSLLGEVTKNIQYF. For the CDR3, the DNA is TGTGCCAGCAGTTTACTCGGAGAGGTTACCAAAAACATTCAGTACTTC.

This clonotype was counted between two and nine times. The chain uses TRBV7-8 and TRBJ2-2, with a possible D match to TRBD2 (5 bases). V lost 1 base and J lost 2, with 11 bases in between. The CDR3 contains 16 residues. CDR1 and CDR2 (germline): SGHVS, FQNEAQ. The CDR3 spells CASSLEGAGNTGELFF. The CDR3 DNA sequence: TGTGCCAGCAGCTTAGAGGGAGCCGGAAACACCGGGGAGCTGTTTTTT.

The rearrangement uses TRBV11-2 and TRBJ2-2; a possible D gene is TRBD1 (6 bases). CDR3 length: 15 residues. V was trimmed by 0 bases and J by 6 bases, leaving 11 bases between them. The germline CDR1 and CDR2 sequences are SGHAT and FQNNGV. The CDR3, as DNA: TGTGCCAGCAGCTTAGAACAGGGCGCGGCCGGGGAGCTGTTTTTT. Protein product: CASSLEQGAAGELFF.

This clonotype is a singleton in its sample. The V gene is TRBV29-1, the J gene TRBJ2-1; D could derive from TRBD1 or TRBD2 (5 bases each). Germline V gene sequence: CDR1 SQVTM, CDR2 ANQGSEA. The length of the CDR3 is 13 residues. The V end was cut by 6 bases, the J end by 8 bases, with 17 bases between. The CDR3 protein is CSVPWGRRHEQFF. DNA of the CDR3: TGCAGCGTACCTTGGGGACGTAGGCATGAGCAGTTCTTC.

This clonotype was observed a few times. This chain uses TRBV5-1 with TRBJ1-3; D call uncertain. This CDR3 comprises 12 residues. V gave up 0 bases and J gave up 7 bases, with 5 bases separating them. Germline CDR1 and CDR2: SGHRS and YFSETQ. The CDR3 DNA reads as TGCGCCAGCAGCTTGGACCGGAACACCATATATTTT. Residues: CASSLDRNTIYF.

The sample holds a few counts of this clonotype. This chain links TRBV29-1 with TRBJ2-3; the match to TRBD2 covers 9 bases. The germline CDR1 and CDR2 sequences are SQVTM and ANQGSEA. The CDR3 sequence is 15 residues long. The V segment lost 5 bases and the J segment 4 bases; nucleotides outside the gene matches: 10. CDR3 coding DNA: TGCAGCGTTCGCCCGGCGGGAGGGCCTTCAGATACGCAGTATTTT. It specifies CSVRPAGGPSDTQYF.

This clonotype occurred a few times. The rearrangement joins TRBV30 to TRBJ2-7, with TRBD2 identical over 8 bases. CDR3 length: 13 amino acids. In germline, CDR1 is GTSNPN, CDR2 SVGIG (reference sequence). The trim removed 7 bases at V and 4 bases at J, leaving 9 bases unmatched. The CDR3: CAYSSGSLYEQYF. As DNA, the CDR3 is TGTGCCTACTCTAGCGGGTCCCTATACGAGCAGTACTTC.

V usage is TRBV28 and J usage is TRBJ2-7; D remains ambiguous. CDR3 length: 11 residues. Trimming removed 5 bases at V and 6 bases at J, with 8 bases between. The germline gives CDR1 MDHEN, CDR2 SYDVKM. The CDR3 loop reads CASSLIGEQYF. Here the CDR3 DNA reads TGTGCCAGCAGTCTCATCGGCGAGCAGTACTTC.

This clonotype turned up a few times. As DNA, the CDR3 is TGTGCCAGCAGCCCTTGGACAGGACGAGACAATCAGCCCCAGCATTTT. Its translation: CASSPWTGRDNQPQHF. The chain recombines TRBV7-2 with TRBJ1-5, with 7 bases that match TRBD1. CDR1 is SGHTA, CDR2 FQGNSA, per germline. This CDR3 is built from 16 residues. V shed 5 bases and J 3 bases; nucleotides not matched to a gene: 10.

The table lists this clonotype with a few counts. V gene TRBV9 combines with J gene TRBJ2-1, with D uncertain. Per the germline V gene, CDR1 is SGDLS and CDR2 is YYNGEE. Trimming left V 4 bases short and J 0 bases short, with 8 bases between. This CDR3 contains 14 residues. Here the CDR3 DNA reads TGTGCCAGCAGCCGACCAAACTCCTACAATGAGCAGTTCTTC. Its translation: CASSRPNSYNEQFF.